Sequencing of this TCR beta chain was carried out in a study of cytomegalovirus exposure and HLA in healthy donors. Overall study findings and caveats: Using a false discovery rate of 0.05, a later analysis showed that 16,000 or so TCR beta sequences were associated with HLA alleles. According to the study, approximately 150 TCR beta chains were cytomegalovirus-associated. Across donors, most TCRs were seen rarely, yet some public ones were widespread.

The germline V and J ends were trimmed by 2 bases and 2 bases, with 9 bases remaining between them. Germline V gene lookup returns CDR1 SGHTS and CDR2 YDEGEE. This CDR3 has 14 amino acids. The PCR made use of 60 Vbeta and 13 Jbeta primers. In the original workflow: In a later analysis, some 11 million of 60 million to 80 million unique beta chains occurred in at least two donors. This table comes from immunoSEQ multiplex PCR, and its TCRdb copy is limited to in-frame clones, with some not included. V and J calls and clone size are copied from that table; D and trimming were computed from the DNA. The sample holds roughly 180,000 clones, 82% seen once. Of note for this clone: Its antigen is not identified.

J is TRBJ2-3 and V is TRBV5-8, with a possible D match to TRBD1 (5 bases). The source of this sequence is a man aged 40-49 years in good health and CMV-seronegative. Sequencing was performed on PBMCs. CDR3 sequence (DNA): TGTGCCAGCAGCTTATCGACAGCCACAGATACGCAGTATTTT. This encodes CASSLSTATDTQYF.